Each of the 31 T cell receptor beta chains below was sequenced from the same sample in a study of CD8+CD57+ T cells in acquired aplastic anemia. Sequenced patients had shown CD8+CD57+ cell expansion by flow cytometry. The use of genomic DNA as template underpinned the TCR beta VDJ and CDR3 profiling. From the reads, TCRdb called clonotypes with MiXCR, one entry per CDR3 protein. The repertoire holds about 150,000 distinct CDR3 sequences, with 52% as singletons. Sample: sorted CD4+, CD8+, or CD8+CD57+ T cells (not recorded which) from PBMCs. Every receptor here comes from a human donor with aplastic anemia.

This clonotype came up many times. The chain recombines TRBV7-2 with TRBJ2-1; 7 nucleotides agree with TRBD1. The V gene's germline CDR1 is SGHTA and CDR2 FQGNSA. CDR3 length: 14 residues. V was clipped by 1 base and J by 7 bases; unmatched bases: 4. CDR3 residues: CASSLDVRGNEQFF. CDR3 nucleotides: TGTGCCAGCAGCTTAGATGTCAGGGGGAATGAGCAGTTCTTC.

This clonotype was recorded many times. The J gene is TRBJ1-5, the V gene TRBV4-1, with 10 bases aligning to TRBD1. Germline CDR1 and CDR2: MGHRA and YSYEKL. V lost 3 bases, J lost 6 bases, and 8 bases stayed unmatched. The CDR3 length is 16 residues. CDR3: CASSQQSGTGAQPQHF. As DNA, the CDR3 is TGCGCCAGCAGCCAGCAAAGCGGGACAGGGGCTCAGCCCCAGCATTTT.

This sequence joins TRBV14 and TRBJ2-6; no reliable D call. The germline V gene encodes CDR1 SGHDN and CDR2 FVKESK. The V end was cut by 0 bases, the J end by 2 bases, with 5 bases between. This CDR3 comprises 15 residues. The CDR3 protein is CASSQDGTGANVLTF. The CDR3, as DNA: TGTGCCAGCAGCCAAGATGGAACTGGGGCCAACGTCCTGACTTTC.

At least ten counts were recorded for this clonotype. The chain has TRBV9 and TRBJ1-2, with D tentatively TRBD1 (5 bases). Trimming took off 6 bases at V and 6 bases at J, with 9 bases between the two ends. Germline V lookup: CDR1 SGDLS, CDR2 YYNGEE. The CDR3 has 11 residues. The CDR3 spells CASMSRDGYTF. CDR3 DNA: TGTGCCAGCATGAGCAGGGATGGCTACACCTTC.

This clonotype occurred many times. The CDR3 sequence: CASSPLWDRAYEQYF. The CDR3 DNA follows: TGTGCCAGCAGCCCCCTGTGGGACAGGGCCTACGAGCAGTACTTC. The rearrangement joins TRBV7-2 to TRBJ2-7, with 9 nucleotides matching TRBD1. V lost 5 bases, J lost 2 bases, and 7 bases stayed unmatched. Germline lookup yields CDR1 SGHTA and CDR2 FQGNSA. This CDR3 comprises 15 residues.

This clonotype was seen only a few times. The chain's CDR3 is CSVKDGQSLAFF. CDR3 nucleotides: TGCAGCGTTAAGGACGGGCAGTCCCTCGCTTTCTTT. This chain links TRBV29-1 with TRBJ1-1; D is unclear. The V and J ends lost 5 bases and 11 bases respectively, with 18 bases between them. Looked up from germline, CDR1 is SQVTM and CDR2 is ANQGSEA. CDR3 size: 12 residues.

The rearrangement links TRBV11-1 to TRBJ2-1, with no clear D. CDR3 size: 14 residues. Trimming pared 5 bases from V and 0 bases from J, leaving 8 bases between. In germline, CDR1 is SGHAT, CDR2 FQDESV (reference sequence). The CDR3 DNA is TGTGCCAGCAGCGTGACAAGCTCCTACAATGAGCAGTTCTTC. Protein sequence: CASSVTSSYNEQFF.

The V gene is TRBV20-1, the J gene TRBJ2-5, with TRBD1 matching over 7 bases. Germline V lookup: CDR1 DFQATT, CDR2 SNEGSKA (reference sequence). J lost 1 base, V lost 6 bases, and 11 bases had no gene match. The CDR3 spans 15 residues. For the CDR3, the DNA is TGCAGTGCCAGACAGGGTCCGGCGATCCAAGAGACCCAGTACTTC. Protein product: CSARQGPAIQETQYF.

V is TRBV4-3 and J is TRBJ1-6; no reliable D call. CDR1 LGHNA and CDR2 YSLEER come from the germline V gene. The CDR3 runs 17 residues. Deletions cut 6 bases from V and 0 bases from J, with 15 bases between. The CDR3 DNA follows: TGCGCCAGCAGGGGCCAGGACGGTAGCTCCTATAATTCACCCCTCCACTTT. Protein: CASRGQDGSSYNSPLHF.

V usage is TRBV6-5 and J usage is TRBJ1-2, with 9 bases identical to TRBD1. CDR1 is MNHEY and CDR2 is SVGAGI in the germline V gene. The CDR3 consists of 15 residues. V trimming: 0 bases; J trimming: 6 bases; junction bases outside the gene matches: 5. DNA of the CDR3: TGTGCCAGCAGTTACTCGACGGACAGGGGAAATGGCTACACCTTC. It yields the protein CASSYSTDRGNGYTF.

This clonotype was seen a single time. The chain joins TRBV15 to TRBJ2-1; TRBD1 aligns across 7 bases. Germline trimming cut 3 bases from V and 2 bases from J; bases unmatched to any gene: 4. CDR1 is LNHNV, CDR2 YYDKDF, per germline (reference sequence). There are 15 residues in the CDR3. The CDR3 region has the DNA TGTGCCACCAGCAGGGCAGGGACAGCCTACAATGAGCAGTTCTTC. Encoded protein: CATSRAGTAYNEQFF.

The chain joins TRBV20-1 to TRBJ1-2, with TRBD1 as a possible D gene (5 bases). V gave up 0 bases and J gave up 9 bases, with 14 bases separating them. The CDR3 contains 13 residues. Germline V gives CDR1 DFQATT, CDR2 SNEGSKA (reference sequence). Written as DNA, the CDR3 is TGCAGTGCTAGAGACAGGGTGAAACGCAGCTACACCTTC. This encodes CSARDRVKRSYTF.

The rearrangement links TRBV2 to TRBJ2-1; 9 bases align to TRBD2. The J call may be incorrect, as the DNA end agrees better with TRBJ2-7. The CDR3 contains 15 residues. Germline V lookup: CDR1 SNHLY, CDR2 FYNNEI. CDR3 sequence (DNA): TGTGCCAGCAGTAATAGCGGGGGTTCCTACAATGAGCAGTACTTC. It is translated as CASSNSGGSYNEQYF.

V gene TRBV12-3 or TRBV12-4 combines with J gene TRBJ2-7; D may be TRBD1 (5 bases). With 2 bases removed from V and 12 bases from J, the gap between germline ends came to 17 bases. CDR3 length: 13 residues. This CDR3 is CASSLLGRVRMYF. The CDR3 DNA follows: TGTGCCAGCAGTTTACTAGGCAGGGTGAGGATGTACTTC.

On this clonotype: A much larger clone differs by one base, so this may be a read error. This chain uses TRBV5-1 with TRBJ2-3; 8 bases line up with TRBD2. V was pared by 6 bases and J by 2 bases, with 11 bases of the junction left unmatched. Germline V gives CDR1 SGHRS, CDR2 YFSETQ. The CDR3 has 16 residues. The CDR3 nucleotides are TGCGCCAGCACCCCTCCAGCGGGGGCTTCCACAGATACGCAGTATTTT. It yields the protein CASTPPAGASTDTQYF.

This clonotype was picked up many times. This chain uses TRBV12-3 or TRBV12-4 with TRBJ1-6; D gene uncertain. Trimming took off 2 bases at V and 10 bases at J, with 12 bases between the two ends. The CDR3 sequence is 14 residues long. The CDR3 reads CASSLRGSGSPLHF. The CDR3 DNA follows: TGTGCCAGCAGTTTAAGAGGATCCGGGTCACCCCTCCACTTT.

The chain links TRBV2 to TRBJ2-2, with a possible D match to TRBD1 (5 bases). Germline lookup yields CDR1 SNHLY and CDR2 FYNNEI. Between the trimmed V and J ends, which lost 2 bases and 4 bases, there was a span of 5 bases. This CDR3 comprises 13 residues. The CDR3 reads CASSERGTGELFF. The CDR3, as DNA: TGTGCCAGCAGTGAAAGGGGCACCGGGGAGCTGTTTTTT.

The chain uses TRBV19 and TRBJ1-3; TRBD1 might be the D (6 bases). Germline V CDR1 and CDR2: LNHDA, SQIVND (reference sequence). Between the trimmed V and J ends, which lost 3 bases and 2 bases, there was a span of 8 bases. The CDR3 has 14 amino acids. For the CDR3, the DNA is TGTGCCAGTAGTATTGGGGGGCCTGGAAACACCATATATTTT. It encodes CASSIGGPGNTIYF.

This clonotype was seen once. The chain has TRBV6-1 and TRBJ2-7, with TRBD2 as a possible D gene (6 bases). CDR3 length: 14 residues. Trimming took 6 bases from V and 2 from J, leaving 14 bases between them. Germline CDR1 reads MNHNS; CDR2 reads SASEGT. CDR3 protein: CASRSGTLTYEQYF. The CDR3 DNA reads TGTGCCAGCAGGTCCGGGACTCTAACCTACGAGCAGTACTTC.

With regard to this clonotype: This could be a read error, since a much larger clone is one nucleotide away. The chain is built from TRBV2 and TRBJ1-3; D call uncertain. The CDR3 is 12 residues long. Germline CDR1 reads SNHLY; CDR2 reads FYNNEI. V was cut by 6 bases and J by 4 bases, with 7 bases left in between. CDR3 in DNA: TGTGCCAGCAGCGTAGGAGGAAACACCATATATTTT. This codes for CASSVGGNTIYF. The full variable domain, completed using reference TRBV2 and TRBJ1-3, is EPEVTQTPSHQVTQMGQEVILRCVPISNHLYFYWYRQILGQKVEFLVSFYNNEISEKSEIFDDQFSVERPDGSNFTLKIRSTKLEDSAMYFCASSVGGNTIYFGEGSWLTVV.

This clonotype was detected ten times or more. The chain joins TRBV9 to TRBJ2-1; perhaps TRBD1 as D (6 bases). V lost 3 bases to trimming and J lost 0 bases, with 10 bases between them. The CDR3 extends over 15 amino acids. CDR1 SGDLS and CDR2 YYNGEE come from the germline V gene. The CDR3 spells CASSAGQLSYNEQFF. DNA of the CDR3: TGTGCCAGCAGCGCCGGACAGCTCTCCTACAATGAGCAGTTCTTC. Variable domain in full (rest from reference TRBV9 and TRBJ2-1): DSGVTQTPKHLITATGQRVTLRCSPRSGDLSVYWYQQSLDQGLQFLIQYYNGEERAKGNILERFSAQQFPDLHSELNLSSLELGDSALYFCASSAGQLSYNEQFFGPGTRLTVL.

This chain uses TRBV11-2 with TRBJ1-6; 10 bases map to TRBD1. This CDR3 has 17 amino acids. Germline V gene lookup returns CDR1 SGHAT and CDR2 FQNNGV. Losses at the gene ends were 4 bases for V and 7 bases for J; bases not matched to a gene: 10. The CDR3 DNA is TGTGCCAGCAGCTATCCGACAGGGGGCGCGTCAAATTCACCCCTCCACTTT. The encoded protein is CASSYPTGGASNSPLHF.

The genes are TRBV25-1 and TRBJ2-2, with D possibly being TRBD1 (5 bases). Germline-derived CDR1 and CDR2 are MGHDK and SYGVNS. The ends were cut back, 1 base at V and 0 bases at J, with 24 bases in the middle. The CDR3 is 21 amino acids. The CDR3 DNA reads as TGTGCCAGCAGTGAATTATTTCAGGGTCCCCAGGGCTGTGCGAACACCGGGGAGCTGTTTTTT. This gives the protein CASSELFQGPQGCANTGELFF. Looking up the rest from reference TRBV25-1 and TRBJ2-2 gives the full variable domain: EADIYQTPRYLVIGTGKKITLECSQTMGHDKMYWYQQDPGMELHLIHYSYGVNSTEKGDLSSESTVSRIRTEHFPLTLESARPSHTSQYLCASSELFQGPQGCANTGELFFGEGSRLTVL.

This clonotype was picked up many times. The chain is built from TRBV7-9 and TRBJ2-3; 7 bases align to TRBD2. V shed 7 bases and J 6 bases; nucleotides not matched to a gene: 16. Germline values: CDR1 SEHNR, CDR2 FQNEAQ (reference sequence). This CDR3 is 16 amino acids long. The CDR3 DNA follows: TGTGCCAGCACGGTACCGGGTAGCGGGTCGGGGGATACGCAGTATTTT. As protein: CASTVPGSGSGDTQYF.

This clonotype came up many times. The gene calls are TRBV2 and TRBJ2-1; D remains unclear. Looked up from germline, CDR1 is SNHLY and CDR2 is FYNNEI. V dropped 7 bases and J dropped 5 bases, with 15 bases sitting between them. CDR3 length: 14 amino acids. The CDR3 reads CASTGPTPDNEQFF. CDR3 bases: TGTGCCAGCACCGGACCCACCCCGGACAATGAGCAGTTCTTC.

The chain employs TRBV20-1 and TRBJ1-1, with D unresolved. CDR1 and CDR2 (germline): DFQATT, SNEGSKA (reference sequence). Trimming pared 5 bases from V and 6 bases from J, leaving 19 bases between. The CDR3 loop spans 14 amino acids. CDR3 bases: TGCAGTGCTTCTCTCGGGATCCTAGAACCTGAAGCTTTCTTT. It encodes CSASLGILEPEAFF.

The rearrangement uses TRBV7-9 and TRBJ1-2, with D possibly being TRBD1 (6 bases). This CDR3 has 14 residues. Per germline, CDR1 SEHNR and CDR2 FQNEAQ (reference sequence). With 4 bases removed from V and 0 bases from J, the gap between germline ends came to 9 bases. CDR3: CASSSGVTNYGYTF. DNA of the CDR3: TGTGCCAGCAGCTCAGGGGTAACTAACTATGGCTACACCTTC.

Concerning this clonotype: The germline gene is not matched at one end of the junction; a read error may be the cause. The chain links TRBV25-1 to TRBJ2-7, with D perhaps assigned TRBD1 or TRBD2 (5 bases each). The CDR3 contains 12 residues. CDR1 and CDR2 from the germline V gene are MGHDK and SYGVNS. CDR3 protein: CSASRDHDEQYF. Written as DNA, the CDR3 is TGCAGTGCTAGCAGGGACCACGACGAGCAGTACTTC.

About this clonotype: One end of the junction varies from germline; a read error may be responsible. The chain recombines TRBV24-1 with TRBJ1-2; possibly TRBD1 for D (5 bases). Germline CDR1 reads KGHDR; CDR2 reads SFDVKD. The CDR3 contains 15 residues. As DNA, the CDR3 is TGTGCCACCAGGAATGGGACCCCCTTTAGCTATAGCTACACCTTC. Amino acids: CATRNGTPFSYSYTF.

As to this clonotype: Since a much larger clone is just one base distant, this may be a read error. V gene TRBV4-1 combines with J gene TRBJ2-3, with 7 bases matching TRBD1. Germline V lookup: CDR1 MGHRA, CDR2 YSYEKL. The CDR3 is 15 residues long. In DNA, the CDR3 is TGCGCCAGCGGCCAAAGACAGGGCGCCACAGATACGCAGTATTTT. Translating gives CASGQRQGATDTQYF.

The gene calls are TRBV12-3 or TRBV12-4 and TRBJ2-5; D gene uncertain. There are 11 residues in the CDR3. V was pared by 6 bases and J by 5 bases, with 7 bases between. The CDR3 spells CASSPRETQYF. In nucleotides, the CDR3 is TGTGCCAGCAGCCCTCGGGAGACCCAGTACTTC.